A selection of T cell receptor beta chains follows, all from one sample in a study of blood T cells in healthy people across ages. TCRdb independently ran MiXCR on the 5' RACE reads; one entry per CDR3 protein. The sample has 550,000 to 650,000 distinct CDR3 sequences, approximately 30% seen once; the top ten hold more than 15%. Sequencing was done on a sample of blood. These receptor sequences come from a woman aged 80 or over in good health. Both conserved end residues are part of each CDR3. Fields, in order: J gene, clone size, D gene, V gene, CDR3 DNA, CDR3 protein. D genes are given only for firm matches. Rows may omit the clone size; those that give it use once, few, many or a size class.

j_gene: TRBJ2-7; abundance: NA; d_gene: TRBD1; v_gene: TRBV7-2; CDR3nt: TGTGCCAGCAGCTCGGGACAGGGTCTAACCGAGCAGTACTTC; CDR3aa: CASSSGQGLTEQYF
j_gene: TRBJ2-7; abundance: few; d_gene: NA; v_gene: TRBV21-1; CDR3nt: TGTGCCAGCAGCACCACCCGGGACCTACTATACGAGCAGTACTTC; CDR3aa: CASSTTRDLLYEQYF
j_gene: TRBJ2-7; abundance: many; d_gene: NA; v_gene: TRBV6-5; CDR3nt: TGTGCCAGCAGTTACTCTAACGTAGAGTACAATCCCAGCTACGAGCAGTACTTC; CDR3aa: CASSYSNVEYNPSYEQYF
j_gene: TRBJ2-3; abundance: NA; d_gene: NA; v_gene: TRBV7-2; CDR3nt: TGTGCCAGCAGCTTAGATTTAGCCGGTAGCACAGATACGCAGTATTTT; CDR3aa: CASSLDLAGSTDTQYF
j_gene: TRBJ1-4; abundance: few; d_gene: NA; v_gene: TRBV6-1; CDR3nt: TGTGCCAGCAGTGAACGGGGGGGTAATGAAAAACTGTTTTTT; CDR3aa: CASSERGGNEKLFF
j_gene: TRBJ2-3; abundance: NA; d_gene: TRBD2; v_gene: TRBV6-1; CDR3nt: TGTGCCAGCAGGGGGGGGTTCTGGGATAGCACAGATACGCAGTATTTT; CDR3aa: CASRGGFWDSTDTQYF
j_gene: TRBJ2-7; abundance: few; d_gene: TRBD1; v_gene: TRBV2; CDR3nt: TGTGCCAGCACAGGGACAGGGGAAAGTGACGAGCAGTACTTC; CDR3aa: CASTGTGESDEQYF
j_gene: TRBJ2-1; abundance: NA; d_gene: NA; v_gene: TRBV18; CDR3nt: TGTGCCAGCCCACCACCTAGCCTTCAAGAGACCCAGTTCTTC; CDR3aa: CASPPPSLQETQFF
j_gene: TRBJ2-7; abundance: few; d_gene: NA; v_gene: TRBV7-2; CDR3nt: TGTGCCAGCACCGGGACCGGCTGGGGGGAGCAGTACTTC; CDR3aa: CASTGTGWGEQYF
j_gene: TRBJ2-7; abundance: few; d_gene: TRBD1; v_gene: TRBV30; CDR3nt: TGTGCCTGGAGTCTTAGTCGGACAGGGAAATCCGCCGAGCAGTACTTC; CDR3aa: CAWSLSRTGKSAEQYF
j_gene: TRBJ2-5; abundance: many; d_gene: NA; v_gene: TRBV6-5; CDR3nt: TGTGCCAGCAGTTACGGGCTCAGGGGATTAGGAGAGACCCAGTACTTC; CDR3aa: CASSYGLRGLGETQYF
j_gene: TRBJ2-7; abundance: NA; d_gene: NA; v_gene: TRBV7-2; CDR3nt: TGTGCCAGCAGCTTAGGGGTGTGCGAGCAGTACTTC; CDR3aa: CASSLGVCEQYF
j_gene: TRBJ2-3; abundance: NA; d_gene: TRBD2; v_gene: TRBV13; CDR3nt: TGTGCCAGCAGCTTGCCGGGACTAGCGTCAGATACGCAGTATTTT; CDR3aa: CASSLPGLASDTQYF
j_gene: TRBJ1-2; abundance: many; d_gene: NA; v_gene: TRBV19; CDR3nt: TGTGCCAGTAAGACCACAGATTCCTATGGCTACACCTTC; CDR3aa: CASKTTDSYGYTF
j_gene: TRBJ2-1; abundance: many; d_gene: TRBD2; v_gene: TRBV28; CDR3nt: TGTGCCAGCAGTTTATTGGGCGGGGGGGCTGATGAGCAGTTCTTC; CDR3aa: CASSLLGGGADEQFF
j_gene: TRBJ2-5; abundance: many; d_gene: NA; v_gene: TRBV7-3; CDR3nt: TGTGCCAGCAGCTCAGGGCCCTCAAGCCCAGAGACCCAGTACTTC; CDR3aa: CASSSGPSSPETQYF
j_gene: TRBJ2-4; abundance: many; d_gene: NA; v_gene: TRBV30; CDR3nt: TGTGCCTGGAGCCGGGACGGGGGTTTCAGGGAGCAGTACTTC; CDR3aa: CAWSRDGGFREQYF
j_gene: TRBJ2-1; abundance: many; d_gene: NA; v_gene: TRBV2; CDR3nt: TGTGCCAGCAGCGGACAGAATGAGCAGTTCTTC; CDR3aa: CASSGQNEQFF
j_gene: TRBJ2-5; abundance: many; d_gene: NA; v_gene: TRBV7-2; CDR3nt: TGTGCCAGCAGGGGGGGACAGCTTTCCCAAGAGACCCAGTACTTC; CDR3aa: CASRGGQLSQETQYF
j_gene: TRBJ2-7; abundance: NA; d_gene: NA; v_gene: TRBV9; CDR3nt: TGTGCCAGCAGCGTAGATCTGGGCTACGAGCAGTACTTC; CDR3aa: CASSVDLGYEQYF
j_gene: TRBJ1-1; abundance: NA; d_gene: NA; v_gene: TRBV6-5; CDR3nt: TGTGCCAGCAGTTCCTGTACCGAAACTTTCTTT; CDR3aa: CASSSCTETFF
j_gene: TRBJ1-2; abundance: NA; d_gene: NA; v_gene: TRBV7-2; CDR3nt: TGTGCCAGCAGCTTAGAGCACAGGGAGCATGACTACACCTTC; CDR3aa: CASSLEHREHDYTF
j_gene: TRBJ2-7; abundance: few; d_gene: TRBD1; v_gene: TRBV19; CDR3nt: TGTGCCAGTAGCCCCCTCGACAGGGGTGGCTCCTACGAGCAGTACTTC; CDR3aa: CASSPLDRGGSYEQYF
j_gene: TRBJ2-1; abundance: many; d_gene: NA; v_gene: TRBV20-1; CDR3nt: TGCAGTGCTACGACAGGCGGGATCTCCTACAATGAGCAGTTCTTC; CDR3aa: CSATTGGISYNEQFF
j_gene: TRBJ2-3; abundance: NA; d_gene: TRBD2; v_gene: TRBV30; CDR3nt: TGTGCCTGGATCGGGGGGAGGGCCGGAGATACGCAGTATTTT; CDR3aa: CAWIGGRAGDTQYF
j_gene: TRBJ2-7; abundance: NA; d_gene: NA; v_gene: TRBV30; CDR3nt: TGTGCCTGGAGTGTACGGATGGCTGCTAGACCCTACGAGCAGTACTTC; CDR3aa: CAWSVRMAARPYEQYF
j_gene: TRBJ1-2; abundance: many; d_gene: NA; v_gene: TRBV24-1; CDR3nt: TGTGCCACCAGTCGGGCAGGGGACGACTATGGCTACACCTTC; CDR3aa: CATSRAGDDYGYTF
j_gene: TRBJ1-2; abundance: NA; d_gene: TRBD1; v_gene: TRBV12-3/TRBV12-4; CDR3nt: TGTGCCAGCAGTATCCGGGACAGGGATTTTGGCTACACCTTC; CDR3aa: CASSIRDRDFGYTF
j_gene: TRBJ1-4; abundance: NA; d_gene: NA; v_gene: TRBV4-1; CDR3nt: TGCGCCAGCAGCCAAGTAGCGGGGAGAATAGGTGAAAAACTGTTTTTT; CDR3aa: CASSQVAGRIGEKLFF
j_gene: TRBJ2-7; abundance: NA; d_gene: NA; v_gene: TRBV29-1; CDR3nt: TGCAGCGTCGCCCCGACAGACTACGAGCAGTACTTC; CDR3aa: CSVAPTDYEQYF
j_gene: TRBJ1-4; abundance: many; d_gene: NA; v_gene: TRBV27; CDR3nt: TGTGCCAGCAGTTTATTTGGGCAGGGTTCGGAAAAACTGTTTTTT; CDR3aa: CASSLFGQGSEKLFF